This T cell receptor (beta chain) derives from a study of blood T cell repertoires in COVID-19. Study-level background: The United States, Italy and Spain supplied acute and convalescent COVID-19 samples. PBMCs, B-cell-depleted T cells, or T cells were the source of the cDNA or gDNA that made up the material.

This table comes from immunoSEQ multiplex PCR, and its TCRdb copy is limited to in-frame clones, with some not included. This table has 90,000 or so clones, about 90% appearing once. The CDR3 covers 15 residues. V shed 4 bases, J shed 5 bases, and the junction held 7 bases outside the gene matches. Germline loops: CDR1 KGHSH, CDR2 LQKENI. This receptor was taken from a human donor with active COVID-19. The donor label of this sample is uncertain. The V gene is TRBV18, the J gene TRBJ1-3, with 8 bases matching TRBD1. The sample was peripheral blood. Here the CDR3 DNA reads TGTGCCAGCTCACTTGGGACAGGAGGCCGAAACACCATATATTTT. As protein: CASSLGTGGRNTIYF.